Listed below are T cell receptor beta chains from one sample, sequenced in a study of shared clonotypes between healthy human individuals. Here immunoSEQ multiplex PCR was the method, and the copy in TCRdb shows in-frame clones only, minus some. The top ten hold more than 0.95% of the sample, which has nearly 2 million clones, roughly 94% seen once. Sequenced: naive CD8+ T cells sorted from blood. These receptors were collected from a man aged 18 to 30 in good health. CDR3s include the opening cysteine and the closing phenylalanine or tryptophan. The D gene is left open where the match is weak. Rows give clone size only sometimes, using once, few, many, or a class for an expanded clone.

size	V	J	D	length	DNA	CDR3
-	TRBV7-8	TRBJ1-6	-	17	TGTGCCAGCAGCTTAGATGGCCGGGGCTCCTATAATTCACCCCTCCACTTT	CASSLDGRGSYNSPLHF
-	TRBV4-2	TRBJ2-3	TRBD2	17	TGTGCCAGCAGCCAAGAACCGCTAGCGGGCGAGGGGGATACGCAGTATTTT	CASSQEPLAGEGDTQYF
-	TRBV6-1	TRBJ2-1	-	10	TGTGCCACCATACTAGTGGAGCAGTTCTTC	CATILVEQFF
-	TRBV29-1	TRBJ2-7	-	12	TGCAGCGTTGGACGACAGGCCTACGAGCAGTACTTC	CSVGRQAYEQYF
-	TRBV2	TRBJ2-2	-	15	TGTGCCAGCACCGCAGTGGAGGGGGCTTTCGGGGAGCTGTTTTTT	CASTAVEGAFGELFF
-	TRBV6-1	TRBJ1-2	TRBD1	16	TGTGCCAGCAGTGACCTATCGGACAGGGGCAACTATGGCTACACCTTC	CASSDLSDRGNYGYTF
-	TRBV19	TRBJ2-5	-	14	TGTGCCAGTAGTATAGATCGGTCCCAAGAGACCCAGTACTTC	CASSIDRSQETQYF
-	TRBV6-5	TRBJ1-2	-	14	TGTGCCAGCAGTTACTCGGGAGCCCCCTATGGCTACACCTTC	CASSYSGAPYGYTF
-	TRBV7-6	TRBJ1-3	-	14	TGTGCCAGCAGCTTAGCGCCTCCTGGAAACACCATATATTTT	CASSLAPPGNTIYF
-	TRBV2	TRBJ1-1	-	15	TGTGCCCGCGGGAAAATGACCCTAATGAACACTGAAGCTTTCTTT	CARGKMTLMNTEAFF
-	TRBV30	TRBJ1-5	-	14	TGTGCCTGGAGTGGGGAGGGACCCAATCAGCCCCAGCATTTT	CAWSGEGPNQPQHF
-	TRBV10-3	TRBJ1-2	TRBD1	15	TGTGCCATCAGTGAGTCGGAGGGGGCGAACTATGGCTACACCTTC	CAISESEGANYGYTF
-	TRBV2	TRBJ1-2	-	13	TGTGCCAGCAGTTGGACGGAGAACTATGGCTACACCTTC	CASSWTENYGYTF
-	TRBV10-1	TRBJ2-7	TRBD1	15	TGCGCCAGCAGCGTGGGACAGGGAGGTTTGGAGGGGCAGTACTTC	CASSVGQGGLEGQYF
once	TRBV7-2	TRBJ2-7	TRBD2	15	TGTGCCAGCAGCCCGTCAGCGGGAGCTCCCTACGAGCAGTACTTC	CASSPSAGAPYEQYF
-	TRBV4-1	TRBJ2-3	TRBD2	14	TGCGCCAGCAGCCACGGACTAGCGGGAGATACGCAGTATTTT	CASSHGLAGDTQYF